Included here is one TCR beta chain sequence, with context. Per the original methods: Reference gene primers were amplified, and this amplification served to estimate nucleated cell counts. Clones were read by immunoSEQ multiplex PCR, and TCRdb kept only the in-frame ones, dropping some. V and J calls and clone size are given by that table; D and trimming were obtained from the DNA. The repertoire holds more than 7,500 clones, with 91% as singletons. The data belong to a study of blood T cell repertoires in COVID-19. Study context: Samples taken during acute and convalescent COVID-19 were collected in the United States, Italy and Spain. PBMCs, B-cell-depleted T cells, or T cells were the source of the cDNA or gDNA that made up the material.

Germline CDR1 is SGDLS and CDR2 is YYNGEE. The V segment lost 0 bases and the J segment 3 bases; nucleotides outside the gene matches: 5. The CDR3 sequence is 17 residues long. The sample comprised peripheral blood. The chain carries TRBV9 and TRBJ2-5; 13 bases are a match to TRBD2. This TCR was sampled from a woman between 45 and 60 years old with active COVID-19. The CDR3 region has the DNA TGTGCCAGCAGCGTAGCCGCCGGGACTAGCGGGAAAGAGACCCAGTACTTC. Residues: CASSVAAGTSGKETQYF.